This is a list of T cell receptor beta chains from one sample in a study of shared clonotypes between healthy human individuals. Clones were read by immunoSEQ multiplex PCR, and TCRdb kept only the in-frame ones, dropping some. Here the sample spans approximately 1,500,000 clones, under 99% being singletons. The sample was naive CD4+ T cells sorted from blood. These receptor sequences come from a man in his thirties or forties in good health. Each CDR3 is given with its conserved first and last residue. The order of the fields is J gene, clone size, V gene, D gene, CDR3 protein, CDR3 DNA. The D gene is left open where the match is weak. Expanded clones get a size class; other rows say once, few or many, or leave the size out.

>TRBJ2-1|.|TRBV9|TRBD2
CASSHTWGTSGSNEQFF
TGTGCCAGCAGCCATACCTGGGGGACTAGCGGGAGCAATGAGCAGTTCTTC
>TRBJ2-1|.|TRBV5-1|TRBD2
CASSWTSTSYNEQFF
TGCGCCAGCAGCTGGACTAGCACATCCTACAATGAGCAGTTCTTC
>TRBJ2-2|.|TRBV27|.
CASRPRWTEDTGELFF
TGTGCCAGCAGGCCCCGGTGGACAGAGGACACCGGGGAGCTGTTTTTT
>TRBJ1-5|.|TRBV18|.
CASSPPGHYSNQPQHF
TGTGCCAGCTCACCGCCCGGACATTATAGCAATCAGCCCCAGCATTTT
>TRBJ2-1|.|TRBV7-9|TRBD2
CASSSSGLAGVIDEQFF
TGTGCCAGCAGCTCCTCTGGCCTAGCGGGAGTCATAGATGAGCAGTTCTTC
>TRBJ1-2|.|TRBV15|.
CATSNPDSYGYTF
TGTGCCACCAGCAACCCGGACAGCTATGGCTACACCTTC
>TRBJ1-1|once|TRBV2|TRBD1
CASSEIPGGLGTEAFF
TGTGCCAGCAGTGAAATTCCAGGGGGTTTGGGTACTGAAGCTTTCTTT
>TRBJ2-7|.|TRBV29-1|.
CSVVHLDYEQYF
TGCAGCGTTGTACACCTCGACTACGAGCAGTACTTC
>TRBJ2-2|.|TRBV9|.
CASSVARNTGELFF
TGTGCCAGCAGCGTAGCTAGGAACACCGGGGAGCTGTTTTTT
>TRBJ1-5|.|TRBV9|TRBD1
CASSVEGGRQPQHF
TGTGCCAGCAGCGTAGAAGGGGGCAGGCAGCCCCAGCATTTT
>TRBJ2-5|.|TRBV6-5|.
CASRDPGETQYF
TGTGCCAGCAGAGACCCTGGGGAGACCCAGTACTTC
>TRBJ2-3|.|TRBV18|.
CASSPLPATSTDTQYF
TGTGCCAGCTCACCACTACCAGCAACTAGCACAGATACGCAGTATTTT
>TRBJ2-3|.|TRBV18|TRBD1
CASSPPTGRDTQYF
TGTGCCAGCTCACCACCGACAGGGCGCGATACGCAGTATTTT
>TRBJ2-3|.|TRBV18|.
CASSPQGGAGFSDTQYF
TGTGCCAGCTCACCCCAAGGGGGAGCGGGGTTTTCGGATACGCAGTATTTT
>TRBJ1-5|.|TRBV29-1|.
CSVESERVGQPQHF
TGCAGCGTTGAATCGGAGAGGGTGGGGCAGCCCCAGCATTTT
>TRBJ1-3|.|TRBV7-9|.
CASSLAKGSSGNTIYF
TGTGCCAGCAGCTTAGCCAAAGGGAGCTCTGGAAACACCATATATTTT